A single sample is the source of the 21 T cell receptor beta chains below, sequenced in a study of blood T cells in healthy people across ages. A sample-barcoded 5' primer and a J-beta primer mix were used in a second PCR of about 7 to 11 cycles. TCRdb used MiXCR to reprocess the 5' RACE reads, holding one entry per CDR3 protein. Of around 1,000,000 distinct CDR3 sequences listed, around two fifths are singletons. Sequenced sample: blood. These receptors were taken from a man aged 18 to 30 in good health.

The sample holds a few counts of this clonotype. CDR3: CASSLGTSNDGYTF. DNA for the CDR3: TGTGCCAGCAGCCTCGGGACATCCAACGACGGCTACACCTTC. The genes are TRBV6-1 and TRBJ1-2; a possible D gene is TRBD1 (6 bases). CDR1 MNHNS and CDR2 SASEGT come from the germline V gene. The CDR3 loop spans 14 amino acids. V was clipped by 6 bases and J by 8 bases, with 19 bases between them.

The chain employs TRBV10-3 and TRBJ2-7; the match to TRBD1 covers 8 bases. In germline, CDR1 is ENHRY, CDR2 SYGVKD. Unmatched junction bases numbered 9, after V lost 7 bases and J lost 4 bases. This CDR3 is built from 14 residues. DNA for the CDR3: TGTGCCATCAAGTCTGACAGGGGCGGATACGAGCAGTACTTC. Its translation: CAIKSDRGGYEQYF.

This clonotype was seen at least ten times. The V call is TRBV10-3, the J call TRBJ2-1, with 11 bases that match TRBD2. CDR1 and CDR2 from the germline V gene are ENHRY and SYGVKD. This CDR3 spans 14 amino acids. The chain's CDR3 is CACSGGARANEQFF. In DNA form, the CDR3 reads TGTGCTTGTAGCGGGGGGGCCAGGGCCAATGAGCAGTTCTTC.

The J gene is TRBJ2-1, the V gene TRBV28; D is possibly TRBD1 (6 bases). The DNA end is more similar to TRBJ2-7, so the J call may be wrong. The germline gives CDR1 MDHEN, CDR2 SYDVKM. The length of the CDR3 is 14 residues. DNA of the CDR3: TGTGCCAGCAGTGGACGGGGACACAAAAATGAGCAGTACTTC. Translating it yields CASSGRGHKNEQYF.

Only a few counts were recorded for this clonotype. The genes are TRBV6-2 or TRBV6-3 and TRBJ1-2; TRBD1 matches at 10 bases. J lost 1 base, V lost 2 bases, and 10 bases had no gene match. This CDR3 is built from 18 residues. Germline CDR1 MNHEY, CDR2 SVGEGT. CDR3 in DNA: TGTGCCAGCAGTTACCGACGGGACAGGGGAGAAAGTAACTATGGCTACACCTTC. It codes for CASSYRRDRGESNYGYTF.

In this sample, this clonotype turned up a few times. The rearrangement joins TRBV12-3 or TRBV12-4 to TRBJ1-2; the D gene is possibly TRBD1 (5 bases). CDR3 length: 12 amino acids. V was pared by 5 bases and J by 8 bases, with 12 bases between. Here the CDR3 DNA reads TGTGCCAGCAGTCCAGATCCAGGGGGCTACACCTTC. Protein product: CASSPDPGGYTF.

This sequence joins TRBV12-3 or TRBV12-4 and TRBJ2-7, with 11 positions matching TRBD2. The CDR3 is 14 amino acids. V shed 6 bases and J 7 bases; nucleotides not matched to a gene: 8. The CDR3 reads CASSLTSGVNEQYF. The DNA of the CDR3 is TGTGCCAGCAGCTTGACTAGCGGGGTCAATGAGCAGTACTTC.

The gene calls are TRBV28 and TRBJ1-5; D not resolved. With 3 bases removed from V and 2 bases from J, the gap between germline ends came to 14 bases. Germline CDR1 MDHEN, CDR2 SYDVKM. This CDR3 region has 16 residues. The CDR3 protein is CASSFFAAWGNQPQHF. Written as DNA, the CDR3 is TGTGCCAGCAGTTTTTTTGCTGCTTGGGGCAATCAGCCCCAGCATTTT.

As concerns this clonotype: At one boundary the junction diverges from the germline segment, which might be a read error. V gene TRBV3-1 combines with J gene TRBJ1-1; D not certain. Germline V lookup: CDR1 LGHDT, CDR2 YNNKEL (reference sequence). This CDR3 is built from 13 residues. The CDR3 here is CASSQIKNAEAFF. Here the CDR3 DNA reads TGTGCCAGCAGCCAGATTAAGAACGCTGAAGCTTTCTTT. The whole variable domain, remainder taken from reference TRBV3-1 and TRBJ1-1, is DTAVSQTPKYLVTQMGNDKSIKCEQNLGHDTMYWYKQDSKKFLKIMFSYNNKELIINETVPNRFSPKSPDKAHLNLHINSLELGDSAVYFCASSQIKNAEAFFGQGTRLTVV.

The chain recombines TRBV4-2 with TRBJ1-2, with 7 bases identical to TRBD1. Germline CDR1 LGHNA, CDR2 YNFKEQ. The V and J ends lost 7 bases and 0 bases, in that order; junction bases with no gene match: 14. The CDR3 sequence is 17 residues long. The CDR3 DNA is TGTGCCAGCAACCACCCAGGGACAGCTTCTTCTAACTATGGCTACACCTTC. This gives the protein CASNHPGTASSNYGYTF.

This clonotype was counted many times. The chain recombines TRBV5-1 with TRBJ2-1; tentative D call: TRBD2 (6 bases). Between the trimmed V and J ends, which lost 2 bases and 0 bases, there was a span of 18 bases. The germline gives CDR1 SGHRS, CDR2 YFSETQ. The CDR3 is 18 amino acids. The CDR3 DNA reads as TGCGCCAGCAGCTTTCGTGTGGGGAGGCTACCCTCCTACAATGAGCAGTTCTTC. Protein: CASSFRVGRLPSYNEQFF.

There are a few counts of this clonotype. The CDR3 region is CSARVGQGANQPQHF. CDR3 in DNA: TGCAGTGCTAGAGTCGGCCAGGGGGCGAATCAGCCCCAGCATTTT. This sequence joins TRBV20-1 and TRBJ1-5; 8 bases fit TRBD1. The CDR3 totals 15 residues. After removal of 1 base from V and 4 bases from J, the junction contained 6 bases not matched to a gene. The germline CDR1 and CDR2 sequences are DFQATT and SNEGSKA (reference sequence).

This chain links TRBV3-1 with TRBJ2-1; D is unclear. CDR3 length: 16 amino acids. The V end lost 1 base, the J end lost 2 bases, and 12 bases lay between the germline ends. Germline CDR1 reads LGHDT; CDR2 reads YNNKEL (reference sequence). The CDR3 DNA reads TGTGCCAGCAGCCAAGGGGCAATCAAAACCTACAATGAGCAGTTCTTC. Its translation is CASSQGAIKTYNEQFF.

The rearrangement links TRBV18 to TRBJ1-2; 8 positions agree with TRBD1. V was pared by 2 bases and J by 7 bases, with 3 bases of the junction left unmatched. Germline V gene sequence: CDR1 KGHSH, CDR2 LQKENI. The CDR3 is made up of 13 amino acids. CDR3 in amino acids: CASSPDDRGGYTF. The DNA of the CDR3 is TGTGCCAGCTCACCAGATGACAGGGGTGGCTACACCTTC.

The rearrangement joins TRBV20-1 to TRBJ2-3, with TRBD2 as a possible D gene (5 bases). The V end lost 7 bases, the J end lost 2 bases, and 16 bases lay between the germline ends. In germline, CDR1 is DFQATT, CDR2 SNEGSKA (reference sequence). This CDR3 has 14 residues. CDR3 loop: CSETGGGLTDTQYF. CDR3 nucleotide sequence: TGCAGTGAAACTGGAGGCGGCCTCACAGATACGCAGTATTTT.

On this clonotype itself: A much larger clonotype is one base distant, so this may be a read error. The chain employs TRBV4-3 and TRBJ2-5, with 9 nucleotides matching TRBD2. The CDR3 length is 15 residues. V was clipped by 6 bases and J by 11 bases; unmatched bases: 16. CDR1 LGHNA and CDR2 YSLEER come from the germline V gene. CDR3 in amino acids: CASRSGTSQHNEQYF. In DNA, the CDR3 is TGCGCCAGCAGGTCCGGGACTAGCCAACACAATGAGCAGTACTTC.

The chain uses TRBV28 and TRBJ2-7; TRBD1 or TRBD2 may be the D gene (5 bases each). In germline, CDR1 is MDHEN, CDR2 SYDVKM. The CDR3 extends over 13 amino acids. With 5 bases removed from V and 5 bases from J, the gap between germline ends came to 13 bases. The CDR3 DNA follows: TGTGCCAGCAGTCAATGGGGGAAAGACGAGCAGTACTTC. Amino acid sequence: CASSQWGKDEQYF. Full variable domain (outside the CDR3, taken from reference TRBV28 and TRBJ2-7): DVKVTQSSRYLVKRTGEKVFLECVQDMDHENMFWYRQDPGLGLRLIYFSYDVKMKEKGDIPEGYSVSREKKERFSLILESASTNQTSMYLCASSQWGKDEQYFGPGTRLTVT.

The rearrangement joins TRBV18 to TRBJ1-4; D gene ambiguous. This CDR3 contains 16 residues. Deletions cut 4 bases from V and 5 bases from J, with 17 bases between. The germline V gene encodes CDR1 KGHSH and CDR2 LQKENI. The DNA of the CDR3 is TGTGCCAGCTCACTCATGGTGGGGTCGGCAAATGAAAAACTGTTTTTT. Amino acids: CASSLMVGSANEKLFF. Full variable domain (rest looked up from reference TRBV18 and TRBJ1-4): NAGVMQNPRHLVRRRGQEARLRCSPMKGHSHVYWYRQLPEEGLKFMVYLQKENIIDESGMPKERFSAEFPKEGPSILRIQQVVRGDSAAYFCASSLMVGSANEKLFFGSGTQLSVL.

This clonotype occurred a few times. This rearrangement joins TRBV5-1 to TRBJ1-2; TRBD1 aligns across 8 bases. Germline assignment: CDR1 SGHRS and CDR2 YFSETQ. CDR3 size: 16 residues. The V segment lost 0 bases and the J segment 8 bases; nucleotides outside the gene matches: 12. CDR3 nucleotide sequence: TGCGCCAGCAGCTTGGAAGTCACAGGGGGGTCGAAGGGCTACACCTTC. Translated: CASSLEVTGGSKGYTF.

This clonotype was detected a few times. The CDR3 region has the DNA TGTGCCAGCAGCTTAAAGGGCTGGGGTAATCAGCCCCAGCATTTT. Its protein is CASSLKGWGNQPQHF. This chain joins TRBV7-2 and TRBJ1-5; D gene uncertain. The CDR3 runs to 15 residues. Trimming cost V 2 bases and J 4 bases, with 12 bases left between them. Looked up from germline, CDR1 is SGHTA and CDR2 is FQGNSA. The full variable domain, with the rest looked up from reference TRBV7-2 and TRBJ1-5, is GAGVSQSPSNKVTEKGKDVELRCDPISGHTALYWYRQSLGQGLEFLIYFQGNSAPDKSGLPSDRFSAERTGGSVSTLTIQRTQQEDSAVYLCASSLKGWGNQPQHFGDGTRLSIL.

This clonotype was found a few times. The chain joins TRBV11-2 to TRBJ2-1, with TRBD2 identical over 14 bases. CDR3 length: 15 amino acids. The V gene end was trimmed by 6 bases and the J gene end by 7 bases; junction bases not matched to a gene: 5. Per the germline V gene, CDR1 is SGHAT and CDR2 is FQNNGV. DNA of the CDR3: TGTGCCAGCAGTTCTTGGACTAGCGGGGGGAATGAGCAGTTCTTC. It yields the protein CASSSWTSGGNEQFF. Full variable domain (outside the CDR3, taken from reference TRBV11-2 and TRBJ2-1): EAGVAQSPRYKIIEKRQSVAFWCNPISGHATLYWYQQILGQGPKLLIQFQNNGVVDDSQLPKDRFSAERLKGVDSTLKIQPAKLEDSAVYLCASSSWTSGGNEQFFGPGTRLTVL.